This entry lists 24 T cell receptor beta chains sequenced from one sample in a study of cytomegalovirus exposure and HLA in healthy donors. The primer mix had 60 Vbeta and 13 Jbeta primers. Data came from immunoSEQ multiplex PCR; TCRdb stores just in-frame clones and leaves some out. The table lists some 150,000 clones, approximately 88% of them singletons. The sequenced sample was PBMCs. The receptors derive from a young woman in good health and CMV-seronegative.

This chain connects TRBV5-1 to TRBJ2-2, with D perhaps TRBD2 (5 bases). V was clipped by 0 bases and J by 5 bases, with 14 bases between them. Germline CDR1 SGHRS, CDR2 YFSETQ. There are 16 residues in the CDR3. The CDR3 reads CASSLDARGWTGELFF. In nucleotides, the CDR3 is TGCGCCAGCAGCTTGGATGCCCGGGGTTGGACCGGGGAGCTGTTTTTT.

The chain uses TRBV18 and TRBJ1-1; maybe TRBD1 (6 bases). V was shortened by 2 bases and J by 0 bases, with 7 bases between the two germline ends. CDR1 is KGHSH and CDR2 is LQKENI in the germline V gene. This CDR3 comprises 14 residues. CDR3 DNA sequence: TGTGCCAGCTCACCAGGGACATTGAACACTGAAGCTTTCTTT. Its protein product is CASSPGTLNTEAFF.

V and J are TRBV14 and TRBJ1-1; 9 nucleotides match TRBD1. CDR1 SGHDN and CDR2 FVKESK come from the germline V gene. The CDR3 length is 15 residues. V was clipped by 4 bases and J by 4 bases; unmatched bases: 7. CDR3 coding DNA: TGTGCCAGCAGCCCCCTGCTGGGACAGGGCACTGAAGCTTTCTTT. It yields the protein CASSPLLGQGTEAFF.

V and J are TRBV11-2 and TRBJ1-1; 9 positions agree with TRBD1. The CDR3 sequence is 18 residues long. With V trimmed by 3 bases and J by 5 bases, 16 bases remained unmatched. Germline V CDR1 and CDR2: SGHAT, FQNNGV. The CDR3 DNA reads TGTGCCAGCAGCTTCGCCCTTAGGAGCCGGGACAGGGAAACTGAAGCTTTCTTT. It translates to CASSFALRSRDRETEAFF.

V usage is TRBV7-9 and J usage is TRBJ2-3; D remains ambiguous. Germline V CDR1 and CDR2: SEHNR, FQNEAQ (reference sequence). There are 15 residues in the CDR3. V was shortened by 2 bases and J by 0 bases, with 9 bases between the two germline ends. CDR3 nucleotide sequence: TGTGCCAGCAGCTTACGGTTAGCTAGCACAGATACGCAGTATTTT. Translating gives CASSLRLASTDTQYF.

The CDR3 DNA follows: TGTGCCAGCAGCCTTAGCGGGAGAAACTCCTACAATGAGCAGTTCTTC. Its protein product is CASSLSGRNSYNEQFF. The rearrangement joins TRBV13 to TRBJ2-1; 9 bases line up with TRBD2. Trimming removed 5 bases from V and 0 bases from J; junction bases left unmatched: 5. The germline V gene has CDR1 PRHDT and CDR2 FYEKMQ (reference sequence). The CDR3 runs 16 residues.

The CDR3 loop reads CASSPSRQNEAFF. The CDR3 DNA follows: TGTGCCAGCTCACCTTCCCGACAGAATGAAGCTTTCTTT. The chain joins TRBV18 to TRBJ1-1; maybe TRBD1 (5 bases). Germline CDR1 is KGHSH and CDR2 is LQKENI. This CDR3 is 13 amino acids long. The V gene lost 3 bases and the J gene lost 7 bases, with 12 bases spanning the gap.

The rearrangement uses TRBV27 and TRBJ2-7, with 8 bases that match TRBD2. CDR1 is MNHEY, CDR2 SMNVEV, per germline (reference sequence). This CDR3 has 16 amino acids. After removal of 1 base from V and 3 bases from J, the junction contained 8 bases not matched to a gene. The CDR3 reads CASSLYGGGIRYEQYF. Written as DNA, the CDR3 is TGTGCCAGCAGTTTATACGGCGGGGGGATTCGCTACGAGCAGTACTTC.

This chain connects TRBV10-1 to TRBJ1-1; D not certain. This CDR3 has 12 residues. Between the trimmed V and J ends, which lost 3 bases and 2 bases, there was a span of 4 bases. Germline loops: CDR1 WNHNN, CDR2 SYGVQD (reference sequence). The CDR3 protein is CASSDQNTEAFF. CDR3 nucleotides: TGCGCCAGCAGTGACCAAAACACTGAAGCTTTCTTT.

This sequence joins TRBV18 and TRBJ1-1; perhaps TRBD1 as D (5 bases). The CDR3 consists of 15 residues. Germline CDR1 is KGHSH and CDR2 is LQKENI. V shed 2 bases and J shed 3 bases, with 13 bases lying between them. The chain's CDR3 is CASSPVGGLDTEAFF. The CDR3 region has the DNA TGTGCCAGCTCACCAGTGGGGGGTCTAGACACTGAAGCTTTCTTT.

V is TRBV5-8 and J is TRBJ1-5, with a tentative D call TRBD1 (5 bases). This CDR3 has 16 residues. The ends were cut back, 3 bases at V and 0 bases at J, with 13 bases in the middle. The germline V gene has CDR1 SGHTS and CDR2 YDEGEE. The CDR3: CASSWGWGGSNQPQHF. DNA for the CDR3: TGTGCCAGCAGCTGGGGCTGGGGGGGTAGCAATCAGCCCCAGCATTTT.

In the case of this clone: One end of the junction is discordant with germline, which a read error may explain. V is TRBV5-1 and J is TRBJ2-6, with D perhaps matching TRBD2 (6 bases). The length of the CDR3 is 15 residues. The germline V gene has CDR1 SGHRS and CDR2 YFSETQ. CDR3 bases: TGCGCCAGCAGCTTAACCGGGACTGGGGCCAACGGCCTGACTTTC. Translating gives CASSLTGTGANGLTF.

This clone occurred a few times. CDR3 nucleotides: TGTGCCAGCAGTCCCGCATTTACCGACAGGGTGTACGGCTACACCTTC. This encodes CASSPAFTDRVYGYTF. The chain combines TRBV27 with TRBJ1-2; 7 bases align to TRBD1. The CDR3 consists of 16 residues. V shed 5 bases, J shed 8 bases, and the junction held 17 bases outside the gene matches. From germline, CDR1 is MNHEY and CDR2 SMNVEV (reference sequence).

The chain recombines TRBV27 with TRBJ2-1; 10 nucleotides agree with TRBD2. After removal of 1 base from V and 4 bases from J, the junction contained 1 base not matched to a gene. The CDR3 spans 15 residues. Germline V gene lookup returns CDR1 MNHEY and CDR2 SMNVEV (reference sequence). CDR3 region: CASSLLAGGYNEQFF. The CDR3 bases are TGTGCCAGCAGTTTATTAGCGGGGGGTTACAATGAGCAGTTCTTC.

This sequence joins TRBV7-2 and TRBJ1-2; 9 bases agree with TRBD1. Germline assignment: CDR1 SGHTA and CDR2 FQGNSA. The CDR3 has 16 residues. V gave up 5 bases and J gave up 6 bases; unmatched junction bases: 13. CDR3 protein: CASSLGQGMDRNGYTF. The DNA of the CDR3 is TGTGCCAGCAGCCTAGGACAGGGGATGGACAGAAATGGCTACACCTTC.

The CDR3 region is CASSLQGSKAFF. In DNA form, the CDR3 reads TGTGCCAGCAGCCTTCAAGGGAGCAAAGCTTTCTTT. The chain combines TRBV14 with TRBJ1-1, with D uncertain. Trimming removed 4 bases from V and 9 bases from J, with 12 bases in between. The CDR3 spans 12 residues. Germline loops: CDR1 SGHDN, CDR2 FVKESK.

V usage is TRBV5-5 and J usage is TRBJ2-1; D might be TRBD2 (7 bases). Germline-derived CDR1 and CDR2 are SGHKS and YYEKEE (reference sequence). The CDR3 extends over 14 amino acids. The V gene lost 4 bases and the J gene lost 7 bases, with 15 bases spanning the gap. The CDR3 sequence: CASSPGGVFNEQFF. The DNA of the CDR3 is TGTGCCAGCAGCCCGGGGGGCGTGTTTAATGAGCAGTTCTTC.

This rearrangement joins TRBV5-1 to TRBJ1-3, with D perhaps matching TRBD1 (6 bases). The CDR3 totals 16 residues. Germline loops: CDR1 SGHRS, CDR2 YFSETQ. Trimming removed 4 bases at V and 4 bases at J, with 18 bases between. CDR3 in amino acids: CASSRAQGWDGNTIYF. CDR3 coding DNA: TGCGCCAGCAGCCGAGCACAGGGATGGGACGGAAACACCATATATTTT.

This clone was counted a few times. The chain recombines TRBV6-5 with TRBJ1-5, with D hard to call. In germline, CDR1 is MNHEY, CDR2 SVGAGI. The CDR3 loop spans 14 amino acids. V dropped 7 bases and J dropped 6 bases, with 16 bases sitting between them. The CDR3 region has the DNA TGTGCCAGCACCCAGACTGAACTTCCTCAGCCCCAGCATTTT. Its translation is CASTQTELPQPQHF.

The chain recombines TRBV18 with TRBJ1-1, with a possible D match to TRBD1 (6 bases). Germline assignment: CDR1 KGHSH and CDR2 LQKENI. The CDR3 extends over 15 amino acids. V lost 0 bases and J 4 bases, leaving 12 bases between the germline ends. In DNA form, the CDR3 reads TGTGCCAGCTCACCACCAGCGTCCAGGGGCACTGAAGCTTTCTTT. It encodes CASSPPASRGTEAFF.

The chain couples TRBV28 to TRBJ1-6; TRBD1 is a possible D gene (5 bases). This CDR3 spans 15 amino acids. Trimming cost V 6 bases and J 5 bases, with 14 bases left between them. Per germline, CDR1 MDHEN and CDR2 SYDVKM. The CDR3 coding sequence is TGTGCCAGCAGAAGGGCGGGGACGGATAATTCACCCCTCCACTTT. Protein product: CASRRAGTDNSPLHF.

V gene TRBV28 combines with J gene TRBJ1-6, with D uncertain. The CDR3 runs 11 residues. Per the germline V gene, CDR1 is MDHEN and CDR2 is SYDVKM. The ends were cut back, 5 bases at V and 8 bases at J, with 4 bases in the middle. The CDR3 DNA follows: TGTGCCAGCAGTGGAGATTCACCCCTCCACTTT. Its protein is CASSGDSPLHF.

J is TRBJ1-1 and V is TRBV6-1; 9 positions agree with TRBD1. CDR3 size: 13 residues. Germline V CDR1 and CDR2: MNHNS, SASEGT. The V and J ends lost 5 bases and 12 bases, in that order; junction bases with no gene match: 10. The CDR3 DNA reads TGTGCCAGCAGTCCCACGGGACAGGGTGCGCCTTTCTTT. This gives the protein CASSPTGQGAPFF.

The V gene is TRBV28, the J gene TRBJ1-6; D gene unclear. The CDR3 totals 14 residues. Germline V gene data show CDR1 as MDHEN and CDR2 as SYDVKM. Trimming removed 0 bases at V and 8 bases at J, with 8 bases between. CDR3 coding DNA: TGTGCCAGCAGTTTATGGGAGAGGGATTCACCCCTCCACTTT. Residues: CASSLWERDSPLHF.